This T cell receptor (beta chain) comes out of a study of blood T cell repertoires in COVID-19. Study as a whole: In each case, the material was cDNA or gDNA derived from T cells, B-cell-depleted T cells, or PBMCs.

The data were produced by immunoSEQ multiplex PCR, yet TCRdb's version contains in-frame clones alone and is incomplete. This sample carries about 200,000 clones, about 79% of them seen once, and the ten largest clones take about 13%. Specimen: peripheral blood. The source is a human donor in a cohort sampled during active COVID-19.

Written as DNA, the CDR3 is TGTGCCAGCAGCGGCCCGAGAGATACGCAGTATTTT. The encoded protein is CASSGPRDTQYF. This chain connects TRBV9 to TRBJ2-3, with no clear D. V was trimmed by 3 bases and J by 5 bases, leaving 7 bases between them. The CDR3 runs 12 residues. Germline CDR1 reads SGDLS; CDR2 reads YYNGEE.